Below, one T cell receptor beta chain is given with its context. This record comes from a study of cytomegalovirus exposure and HLA in healthy donors. Germline CDR1 is MGHRA and CDR2 is YSYEKL. The CDR3 covers 15 residues. Trimming took 3 bases from V and 1 from J, leaving 9 bases between them. 60 Vbeta and 13 Jbeta primers were used in PCR. Here immunoSEQ multiplex PCR was the method, and the copy in TCRdb shows in-frame clones only, minus some. Counted here are 200,000 or so clones, roughly 80% occurring once; the ten biggest clones make up 0.22%. The V call is TRBV4-1, the J call TRBJ2-2, with D perhaps matching TRBD2 (6 bases). The source material was PBMCs. The sequence was collected from a girl aged 2 to 10 in good health and CMV-seronegative. CDR3 sequence: CASSQEGLNTGELFF. For the CDR3, the DNA is TGCGCCAGCAGCCAGGAGGGTCTGAACACCGGGGAGCTGTTTTTT.